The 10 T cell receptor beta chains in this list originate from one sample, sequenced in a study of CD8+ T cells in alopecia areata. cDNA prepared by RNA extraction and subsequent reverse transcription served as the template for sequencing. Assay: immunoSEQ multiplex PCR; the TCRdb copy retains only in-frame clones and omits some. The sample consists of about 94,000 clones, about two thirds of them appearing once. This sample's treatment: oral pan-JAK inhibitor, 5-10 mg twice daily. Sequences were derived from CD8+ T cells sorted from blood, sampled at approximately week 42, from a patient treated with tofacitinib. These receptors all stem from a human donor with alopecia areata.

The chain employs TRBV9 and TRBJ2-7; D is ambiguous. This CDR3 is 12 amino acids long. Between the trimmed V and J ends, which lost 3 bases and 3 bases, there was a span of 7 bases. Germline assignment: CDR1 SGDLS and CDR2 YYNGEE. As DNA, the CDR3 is TGTGCCAGCAGCGACGGCGGCTACGAGCAGTACTTC. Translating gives CASSDGGYEQYF.

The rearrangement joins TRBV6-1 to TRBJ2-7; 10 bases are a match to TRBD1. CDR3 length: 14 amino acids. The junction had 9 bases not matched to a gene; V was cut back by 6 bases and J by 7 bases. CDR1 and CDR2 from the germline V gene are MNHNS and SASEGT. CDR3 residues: CASSYDRGPREQYF. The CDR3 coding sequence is TGTGCCAGCAGCTACGACAGGGGGCCGAGGGAGCAGTACTTC.

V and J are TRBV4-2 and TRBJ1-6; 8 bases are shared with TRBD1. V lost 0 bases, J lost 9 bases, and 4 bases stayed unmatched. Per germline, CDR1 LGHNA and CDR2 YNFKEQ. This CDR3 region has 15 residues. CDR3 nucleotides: TGTGCCAGCAGCCAAGACGGACAGGGCGGTTCACCCCTCCACTTT. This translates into CASSQDGQGGSPLHF.

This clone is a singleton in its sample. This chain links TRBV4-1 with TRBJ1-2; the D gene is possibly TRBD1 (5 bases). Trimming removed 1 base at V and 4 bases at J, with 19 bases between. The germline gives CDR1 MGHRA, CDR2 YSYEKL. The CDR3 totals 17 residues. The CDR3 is CASSQVSQTDGPYGYTF. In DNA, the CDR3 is TGCGCCAGCAGCCAAGTCTCCCAGACAGACGGGCCCTATGGCTACACCTTC.

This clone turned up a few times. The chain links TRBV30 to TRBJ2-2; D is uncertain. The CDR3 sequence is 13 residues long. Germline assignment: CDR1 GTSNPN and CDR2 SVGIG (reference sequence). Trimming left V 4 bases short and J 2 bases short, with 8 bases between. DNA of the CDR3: TGTGCCTGGACACCGAGTAACACCGGGGAGCTGTTTTTT. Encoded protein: CAWTPSNTGELFF.

CDR3 in amino acids: CASSPTLDYQETQYF. The DNA of the CDR3 is TGCGCCAGCAGCCCAACTCTAGACTACCAAGAGACCCAGTACTTC. The rearrangement links TRBV5-1 to TRBJ2-5, with D unclear. The CDR3 length is 15 residues. The V end lost 4 bases, the J end lost 0 bases, and 13 bases lay between the germline ends. In germline, CDR1 is SGHRS, CDR2 YFSETQ.

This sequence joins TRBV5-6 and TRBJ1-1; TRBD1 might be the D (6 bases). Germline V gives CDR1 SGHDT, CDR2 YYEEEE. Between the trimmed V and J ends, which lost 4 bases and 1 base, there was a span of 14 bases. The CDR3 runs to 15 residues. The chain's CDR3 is CASSQKQGPNTEAFF. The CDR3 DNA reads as TGTGCCAGCAGCCAGAAACAGGGCCCGAACACTGAAGCTTTCTTT.

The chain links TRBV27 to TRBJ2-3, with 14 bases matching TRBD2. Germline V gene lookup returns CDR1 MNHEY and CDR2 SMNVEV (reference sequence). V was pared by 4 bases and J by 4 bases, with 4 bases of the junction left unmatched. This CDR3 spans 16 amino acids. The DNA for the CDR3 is TGTGCCAGCAGTTCCCTGACTAGCGGGGGGGCAGATACGCAGTATTTT. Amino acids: CASSSLTSGGADTQYF.

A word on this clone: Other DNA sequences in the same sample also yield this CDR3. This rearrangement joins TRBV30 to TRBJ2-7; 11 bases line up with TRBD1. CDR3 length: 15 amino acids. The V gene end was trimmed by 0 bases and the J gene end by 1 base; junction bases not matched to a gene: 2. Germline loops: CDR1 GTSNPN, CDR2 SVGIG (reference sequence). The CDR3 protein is CAWSVGTGGSYEQYF. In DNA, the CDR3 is TGTGCCTGGAGTGTTGGGACAGGGGGATCCTACGAGCAGTACTTC.

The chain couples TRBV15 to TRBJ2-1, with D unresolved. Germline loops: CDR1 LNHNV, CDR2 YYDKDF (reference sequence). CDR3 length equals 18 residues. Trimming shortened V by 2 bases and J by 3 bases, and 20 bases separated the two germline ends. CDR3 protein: CATSRKDQPGPIYNEQFF. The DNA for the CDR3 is TGTGCCACCAGCAGAAAAGACCAACCTGGGCCCATCTACAATGAGCAGTTCTTC. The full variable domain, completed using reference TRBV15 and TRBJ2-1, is DAMVIQNPRYQVTQFGKPVTLSCSQTLNHNVMYWYQQKSSQAPKLLFHYYDKDFNNEADTPDNFQSRRPNTSFCFLDIRSPGLGDTAMYLCATSRKDQPGPIYNEQFFGPGTRLTVL.